This TCR beta chain was obtained from a study of T-cell memory formation after mild COVID-19. Study-wide context: Each donor largely had its own TCR clusters.

The authors produced TCR alpha and TCR beta cDNA libraries with sample barcodes and UMIs by 5'RACE using constant-segment primers. TCRdb used MiXCR to reprocess the 5' RACE reads, holding one entry per CDR3 protein. The repertoire holds 470,000 or so distinct CDR3 sequences, with 15% to 20% as singletons. This clonotype was counted between two and nine times. Antigen unknown. The germline gene is not matched at one end of the junction; a read error may be the cause. The CDR3 contains 11 residues. The germline V gene has CDR1 SNHLY and CDR2 FYNNEI. Study conclusions and caveats: The appearance of some responding clones in pre-infection memory suggested that cross-reactive memory joined.

This chain links TRBV2 with TRBJ1-2; no clear D gene. Sequenced material: PBMCs or a T cell subset sorted from them (not recorded which). The clonotype was recovered from an adult woman who had mild COVID-19 (a few samples of this study predate the infection). Cell type and time point are not known. Written as DNA, the CDR3 is TGTGCCAGCAGTGAGGGGAGGGCAGATATCTTC. Translated: CASSEGRADIF.